This entry describes one T cell receptor (beta chain). The data derive from a study of response to subunit inactivated influenza vaccine. From germline, CDR1 is DFQATT and CDR2 SNEGSKA (reference sequence). This CDR3 region has 15 residues. The V end was cut by 0 bases, the J end by 0 bases, with 10 bases between. TCRdb called the RT-PCR reads again in MiXCR, with one record for every CDR3 protein. The sample comprises under 850,000 distinct CDR3 sequences, around a sixth of which are singletons, and roughly 11% rests with the top ten. The chain has TRBV20-1 and TRBJ2-3, with D perhaps matching TRBD2 (5 bases). This TCR was recovered from a man aged 45 to 65 who received an inactivated influenza vaccine. The sequences come from PBMCs from blood, collected roughly 5 days after vaccination. CDR3 region: CSARDFRGSTDTQYF. The CDR3, as DNA: TGCAGTGCTAGAGATTTCCGGGGAAGCACAGATACGCAGTATTTT.